These 14 T cell receptor beta chains were sequenced from one sample in a study of CD8 T cells in ankylosing spondylitis. From the 5' RACE reads, TCRdb called clonotypes with MiXCR, one entry per CDR3 protein. This table has 250,000 to 350,000 distinct CDR3 sequences, about 19% appearing once. Sequenced: blood, either unsorted or a sorted T cell fraction (not recorded which). These receptors all stem from a male donor with ankylosing spondylitis or in good health (not recorded which).

The chain couples TRBV5-1 to TRBJ2-2; D is perhaps TRBD1 or TRBD2 (5 bases each). In germline, CDR1 is SGHRS, CDR2 YFSETQ. CDR3 size: 15 residues. V was shortened by 3 bases and J by 5 bases, with 14 bases between the two germline ends. Here the CDR3 reads CASSSRSWGTGELFF. In DNA, the CDR3 is TGCGCCAGCAGCTCCCGGTCGTGGGGGACCGGGGAGCTGTTTTTT.

This clonotype was found a few times. In DNA, the CDR3 is TGTGCCAGCAGCCAAAACACCGGGACAGTCAACACCGGGGAGCTGTTTTTT. This encodes CASSQNTGTVNTGELFF. This chain connects TRBV4-2 to TRBJ2-2; 7 nucleotides line up with TRBD1. Germline values: CDR1 LGHNA, CDR2 YNFKEQ. CDR3 size: 17 residues. Losses at the gene ends were 2 bases for V and 2 bases for J; bases not matched to a gene: 8.

This clonotype was observed many times. The CDR3 reads CAISDLAMSTDTQYF. The CDR3, as DNA: TGTGCCATCAGTGATCTAGCGATGAGCACAGATACGCAGTATTTT. The chain employs TRBV10-3 and TRBJ2-3, with D perhaps matching TRBD2 (6 bases). CDR3 length: 15 amino acids. V lost 3 bases to trimming and J lost 0 bases, with 10 bases between them. Germline-derived CDR1 and CDR2 are ENHRY and SYGVKD.

This clonotype was observed a few times. The V call is TRBV20-1, the J call TRBJ2-1, with 11 bases fitting TRBD2. The CDR3 has 14 residues. Losses at the gene ends were 6 bases for V and 7 bases for J; bases not matched to a gene: 8. CDR1 is DFQATT, CDR2 SNEGSKA, per germline (reference sequence). The CDR3: CSAIGASGGNEQFF. The CDR3 DNA reads TGCAGTGCCATTGGGGCTAGCGGGGGGAATGAGCAGTTCTTC.

This clonotype has a count of ten or more. The chain combines TRBV4-2 with TRBJ2-1; TRBD1 aligns across 8 bases. Trimming at V came to 0 bases and at J to 7 bases, leaving 2 bases not matched to a gene. Germline values: CDR1 LGHNA, CDR2 YNFKEQ. The CDR3 is 14 amino acids. The CDR3 bases are TGTGCCAGCAGCCAAGAAACAGGGGGGAATGAGCAGTTCTTC. This encodes CASSQETGGNEQFF.

V and J are TRBV5-1 and TRBJ2-3; no definite D call. CDR1 SGHRS and CDR2 YFSETQ come from the germline V gene. The CDR3 is made up of 14 amino acids. V lost 2 bases and J lost 4, with 11 bases in between. CDR3 nucleotides: TGCGCCAGCAGCTTACGATCACAACCAGATACGCAGTATTTT. This translates into CASSLRSQPDTQYF.

Note on this clonotype: Possible read error: a much larger clone is one base away. Without the conserved terminal phenylalanine or tryptophan, this CDR3 likely stems from a read error. CDR3: CSVTPGYGEAFL. The CDR3 DNA is TGCAGCGTGACCCCCGGATACGGTGAAGCTTTCCTT. The chain joins TRBV29-1 to TRBJ1-1; D gene uncertain. The germline V gene has CDR1 SQVTM and CDR2 ANQGSEA. The CDR3 spans 12 residues. V lost 6 bases and J 7 bases, leaving 15 bases between the germline ends.

This clonotype was counted between two and nine times. The chain employs TRBV11-2 and TRBJ1-6, with TRBD1 matching over 9 bases. Per the germline V gene, CDR1 is SGHAT and CDR2 is FQNNGV. CDR3 size: 16 residues. V lost 1 base and J lost 7; bases outside the gene matches: 5. CDR3 amino acids: CASSLVPGQGNSPLHF. DNA of the CDR3: TGTGCCAGCAGCTTAGTACCGGGACAGGGAAATTCACCCCTCCACTTT.

This clonotype has just a few counts. V usage is TRBV5-5 and J usage is TRBJ2-7; TRBD2 is a possible D gene (6 bases). Germline V CDR1 and CDR2: SGHKS, YYEKEE (reference sequence). Trimming removed 7 bases at V and 2 bases at J, with 10 bases between. The CDR3 totals 12 residues. CDR3 in DNA: TGTGCCAGCGAGGGGAGGACCTACGAGCAGTACGTC. This translates into CASEGRTYEQYV.

This clonotype was seen only a few times. The missing conserved phenylalanine or tryptophan at the end of this CDR3 makes a read error likely. This sequence joins TRBV11-2 and TRBJ1-5, with D hard to call. CDR1 SGHAT and CDR2 FQNNGV come from the germline V gene. This CDR3 contains 12 residues. Trimming cost V 5 bases and J 7 bases, with 9 bases left between them. The chain's CDR3 is CASSPTGQPQHV. DNA of the CDR3: TGTGCCAGCAGCCCCACCGGGCAGCCCCAGCATGTT.

This clonotype was observed many times. The chain couples TRBV10-3 to TRBJ2-3, with D perhaps TRBD1 (6 bases). The CDR3 is 14 residues long. Trimming stripped 9 bases from V and 0 bases from J, with 13 bases between. The germline V gene encodes CDR1 ENHRY and CDR2 SYGVKD. CDR3 region: CAIRQDPSTDTQYF. The CDR3 DNA is TGTGCCATACGACAGGACCCTAGCACAGATACGCAGTATTTT.

This clonotype was seen only a few times. The chain has TRBV7-8 and TRBJ1-3, with D hard to call. CDR3 length: 14 residues. Germline V CDR1 and CDR2: SGHVS, FQNEAQ. The V end lost 1 base, the J end lost 4 bases, and 8 bases lay between the germline ends. CDR3 coding DNA: TGTGCCAGCAGCTTAGATTTGACGGGAAACACCATATATTTT. Residues: CASSLDLTGNTIYF.

The chain joins TRBV9 to TRBJ1-1; D not resolved. This CDR3 is built from 14 residues. Germline V CDR1 and CDR2: SGDLS, YYNGEE. The V end was cut by 0 bases, the J end by 9 bases, with 15 bases between. The CDR3 sequence is CASSVDFTPQQAFF. Written as DNA, the CDR3 is TGTGCCAGCAGCGTAGATTTCACCCCCCAGCAAGCTTTCTTT. The whole variable domain, filled in from reference TRBV9 and TRBJ1-1, reads DSGVTQTPKHLITATGQRVTLRCSPRSGDLSVYWYQQSLDQGLQFLIQYYNGEERAKGNILERFSAQQFPDLHSELNLSSLELGDSALYFCASSVDFTPQQAFFGQGTRLTVV.

The table lists this clonotype with a few counts. The chain combines TRBV25-1 with TRBJ1-2; a possible D gene is TRBD1 (5 bases). There are 11 residues in the CDR3. Germline V gene lookup returns CDR1 MGHDK and CDR2 SYGVNS. Deletions cut 8 bases from V and 4 bases from J, with 8 bases between. The CDR3: CASRGTYGYTF. The DNA for the CDR3 is TGTGCCAGCCGAGGGACCTATGGCTACACCTTC.